These T cell receptor beta chains were read from a single sample in a study of identical twins. MiXCR, applied by TCRdb to the 5' RACE reads, yields one record per CDR3 protein. The sample has about 570,000 distinct CDR3 sequences; more than 9% are singletons. These same records also appear under a second study, on yellow fever vaccine responses in identical twins.

What was sequenced was PBMCs. Receptors originate from a woman aged 18 to 35 in good health. The CDR3 runs from the conserved cysteine through the conserved F or W. D genes are given only for firm matches. Rows may omit the clone size; those that give it use once, few, many or a size class.

DNA: TGCGCCAGCAGCTTGCAGGCAGCAACTAGCACAGATACGCAGTATTTT; CDR3: CASSLQAATSTDTQYF; size: few; J: TRBJ2-3; D: NA; V: TRBV5-1
DNA: TGCGCCAGCAGCCCCACCGGGGCAGCCTATGGCTACACCTTC; CDR3: CASSPTGAAYGYTF; size: NA; J: TRBJ1-2; D: NA; V: TRBV4-3
DNA: TGTGCCAGCGAAACAGGGAACACCGGGGAGCTGTTTTTT; CDR3: CASETGNTGELFF; size: many; J: TRBJ2-2; D: NA; V: TRBV27
DNA: TGTGCCAGCAGCTTATTACAGGGGGAAGCTAACTATGGCTACACCTTC; CDR3: CASSLLQGEANYGYTF; size: many; J: TRBJ1-2; D: TRBD1; V: TRBV7-9
DNA: TGTGCCACCAGTGATCCCGGGACAGGGCAGGTCCACGAGCAGTACTTC; CDR3: CATSDPGTGQVHEQYF; size: many; J: TRBJ2-7; D: TRBD1; V: TRBV24-1
DNA: TGTGCCTGGAGTTCTCGACTAGTATATGAGCAGTTCTTC; CDR3: CAWSSRLVYEQFF; size: NA; J: TRBJ2-1; D: NA; V: TRBV30
DNA: TGTGCCAGCAGTGAGGGAAACCCCTACAATGAGCAGTTCTTC; CDR3: CASSEGNPYNEQFF; size: few; J: TRBJ2-1; D: NA; V: TRBV27
DNA: TGTGCCAGCAGCCCGGGACAGGCCTATGAAAAACTGTTTTTT; CDR3: CASSPGQAYEKLFF; size: NA; J: TRBJ1-4; D: TRBD1; V: TRBV27
DNA: TGCAGTGCTAGAGAAGTAACAGGGTGGTATAGCAATGAGCAGTTCTTC; CDR3: CSAREVTGWYSNEQFF; size: NA; J: TRBJ2-1; D: NA; V: TRBV20-1
DNA: TGTGCCAGCAGTGAATTACCGGGAGGGACCCAGTACTTC; CDR3: CASSELPGGTQYF; size: few; J: TRBJ2-5; D: TRBD2; V: TRBV25-1
DNA: TGTGCCAGCAGCACGCGGGATGCTAGCGGGAGCCTATCAAGGAACACCGGGGAGCTGTTTTTT; CDR3: CASSTRDASGSLSRNTGELFF; size: NA; J: TRBJ2-2; D: TRBD2; V: TRBV4-2
DNA: TGTGCCAGCAGGGGACTAGCGTTGAGCCAAGAGACCCAGTACTTC; CDR3: CASRGLALSQETQYF; size: NA; J: TRBJ2-5; D: TRBD2; V: TRBV6-2/TRBV6-3
DNA: TGCAGTGCCCGAGGGGACAGGGGAGATTACAATGAGCAGTTCTTC; CDR3: CSARGDRGDYNEQFF; size: many; J: TRBJ2-1; D: TRBD1; V: TRBV20-1
DNA: TGTGCCAGCAGCCCCGACGGCGGACTAGCGGGGCGATACACAGATACGCAGTATTTT; CDR3: CASSPDGGLAGRYTDTQYF; size: NA; J: TRBJ2-3; D: TRBD2; V: TRBV11-2
DNA: TGTGCCAGCAGTGCGACCCGCTACGAGCAGTACTTC; CDR3: CASSATRYEQYF; size: NA; J: TRBJ2-7; D: NA; V: TRBV25-1
DNA: TGTGCCAGCAGTCCCTCTGGGACAGGGGGGTCCGGGGAGCTGTTTTTT; CDR3: CASSPSGTGGSGELFF; size: few; J: TRBJ2-2; D: TRBD1; V: TRBV6-1
DNA: TGTGCCAGCAGCCCAGGACAGGGATGGGGGGAGACCCAGTACTTC; CDR3: CASSPGQGWGETQYF; size: many; J: TRBJ2-5; D: TRBD1; V: TRBV7-2
DNA: TGTGCCAGCAGCGTTAGAGTTCCTGTTAGCGGGAGGGCGGAGGTTGGGGCCAACGTCCTGACTTTC; CDR3: CASSVRVPVSGRAEVGANVLTF; size: NA; J: TRBJ2-6; D: TRBD2; V: TRBV9
DNA: TGTGCCAGCAGGGGGAGAGGAGGGTATAACACCGGGGAGCTGTTTTTT; CDR3: CASRGRGGYNTGELFF; size: few; J: TRBJ2-2; D: NA; V: TRBV6-1
DNA: TGCGCCAGCAGCTTGGATGAAATAGCGGCCAGATACAATGAGCAGTTCTTC; CDR3: CASSLDEIAARYNEQFF; size: many; J: TRBJ2-1; D: NA; V: TRBV5-1
DNA: TGCAGTGCTAGGACAGGGATAACCTACGAGCAGTACTTC; CDR3: CSARTGITYEQYF; size: NA; J: TRBJ2-7; D: TRBD1; V: TRBV20-1
DNA: TGTGCCAGCGGCATCGGGACAGGGGTCGATGAGCAGTTCTTC; CDR3: CASGIGTGVDEQFF; size: few; J: TRBJ2-1; D: TRBD1; V: TRBV11-3
DNA: TGTGCCAGCAGTCCCGGGACAGGGGCCTACGAGCAGTACTTC; CDR3: CASSPGTGAYEQYF; size: many; J: TRBJ2-7; D: TRBD1; V: TRBV12-3/TRBV12-4